Below are 25 T cell receptor beta chains sequenced from a single sample in a study of blood T cell repertoires in COVID-19. Measured with immunoSEQ multiplex PCR; TCRdb has only the in-frame clones, and not every one. This sample yields 89,000 or so clones, of which 85% are seen a single time; 38% belongs to the top ten. What was sequenced was peripheral blood. These receptors were taken from a man at least 80 years old with acute or convalescent COVID-19.

This clone came up once. The V gene is TRBV9, the J gene TRBJ1-2; 7 bases line up with TRBD1. Germline V CDR1 and CDR2: SGDLS, YYNGEE. The CDR3 sequence is 14 residues long. V lost 2 bases to trimming and J lost 4 bases; unmatched junction nucleotides: 5. This CDR3 reads CASSVVGQPYGYTF. The CDR3 DNA reads TGTGCCAGCAGCGTCGTGGGACAGCCCTATGGCTACACCTTC.

V usage is TRBV10-3 and J usage is TRBJ2-5; 8 bases map to TRBD2. The end of the DNA is better explained by TRBJ2-7, so the J call may be wrong. CDR1 and CDR2 (germline): ENHRY, SYGVKD. The CDR3 has 14 residues. CDR3 residues: CAIRSGTSSYEQYF. The CDR3 DNA follows: TGTGCCATCCGCTCCGGGACTAGTTCTTACGAGCAGTACTTC.

The chain has TRBV11-2 and TRBJ1-1; 9 nucleotides align to TRBD1. With 2 bases clipped from V and 0 bases from J, the junction kept 1 base outside the gene matches. The germline gives CDR1 SGHAT, CDR2 FQNNGV. The CDR3 is made up of 15 amino acids. As DNA, the CDR3 is TGTGCCAGCAGCTTAACAGGGGGCTTGAACACTGAAGCTTTCTTT. Protein sequence: CASSLTGGLNTEAFF. Full variable domain (remainder filled in from reference TRBV11-2 and TRBJ1-1): EAGVAQSPRYKIIEKRQSVAFWCNPISGHATLYWYQQILGQGPKLLIQFQNNGVVDDSQLPKDRFSAERLKGVDSTLKIQPAKLEDSAVYLCASSLTGGLNTEAFFGQGTRLTVV.

This chain joins TRBV9 and TRBJ2-3; 7 bases are a match to TRBD1. Losses at the gene ends were 0 bases for V and 4 bases for J; bases not matched to a gene: 5. The CDR3 has 15 amino acids. Germline CDR1 reads SGDLS; CDR2 reads YYNGEE. CDR3 sequence reads: CASSVEGGRADTQYF. CDR3 nucleotides: TGTGCCAGCAGCGTAGAAGGGGGCCGCGCAGATACGCAGTATTTT.

In its sample, this clone was seen a few times. The rearrangement joins TRBV6-6 to TRBJ1-2; 7 bases fit TRBD1. The CDR3 loop spans 13 amino acids. Trimming took 5 bases from V and 4 from J; bases not matched to a gene: 4. From germline, CDR1 is MNHNY and CDR2 SVGAGI (reference sequence). The CDR3 nucleotides read TGTGCCAGCAGTCGACAGGGCATCTATGGCTACACCTTC. Translation gives CASSRQGIYGYTF.

The chain links TRBV3-1 (or the pseudogene TRBV3-2) to TRBJ2-1, with 10 bases matching TRBD2. Germline CDR1 and CDR2: LGHDT and YNNKEL (reference sequence). This CDR3 has 17 residues. The V gene end was trimmed by 1 base and the J gene end by 6 bases; junction bases not matched to a gene: 9. The CDR3 nucleotides read TGTGCCAGCAGCCAAGGTCTAGCGGGAGCCGGGGGCAATGAGCAGTTCTTC. Translated: CASSQGLAGAGGNEQFF.

This clone was counted ten times or more. The rearrangement joins TRBV6-5 to TRBJ2-7; D is perhaps TRBD1 (5 bases). CDR3 size: 12 residues. Germline V CDR1 and CDR2: MNHEY, SVGAGI. V was pared by 7 bases and J by 3 bases, with 10 bases between. The CDR3 sequence: CASMTVDYEQYF. The CDR3 DNA is TGTGCCAGCATGACAGTGGACTACGAGCAGTACTTC.

Remarks on this clone: At one of its ends the junction is not consistent with the germline gene, which may arise from a read error. This rearrangement joins TRBV6-1 to TRBJ1-2; TRBD1 matches 9 bases. Germline V gene sequence: CDR1 MNHNS, CDR2 SASEGT. CDR3 length equals 15 residues. The CDR3 DNA reads TGTGCCAGCAGGGAAGGGACAGGGACTGGGTATGGCTACACCTTC. Translation: CASREGTGTGYGYTF.

The CDR3 nucleotides are TGTGCCAGCTCACCACAGGACAGATCCTACGAGCAGTACTTC. It yields the protein CASSPQDRSYEQYF. The chain employs TRBV18 and TRBJ2-7; tentatively, D is TRBD1 (6 bases). The CDR3 runs to 14 residues. V was trimmed by 1 base and J by 1 base, leaving 8 bases between them. The germline CDR1 and CDR2 sequences are KGHSH and LQKENI.

The chain links TRBV24-1 to TRBJ1-2, with a weak D call TRBD1 (5 bases). The germline CDR1 and CDR2 sequences are KGHDR and SFDVKD. Trimming removed 4 bases from V and 1 base from J, with 6 bases in between. This CDR3 region has 13 residues. The CDR3 sequence is CATSDDSNYGYTF. The CDR3, as DNA: TGTGCCACCAGTGACGACAGTAACTATGGCTACACCTTC.

V usage is TRBV3-1 (or the pseudogene TRBV3-2) and J usage is TRBJ1-2; D may be TRBD1 (6 bases). Germline V CDR1 and CDR2: LGHDT, YNNKEL (reference sequence). V was shortened by 4 bases and J by 0 bases, with 12 bases between the two germline ends. This CDR3 comprises 15 residues. CDR3 in DNA: TGTGCCAGCAGCCCCTCGACAGGTTCTAACTATGGCTACACCTTC. Its protein is CASSPSTGSNYGYTF.

This clone was seen only a few times. The V call is TRBV6-5, the J call TRBJ2-7; D is unclear. This CDR3 comprises 13 residues. The germline V and J ends were trimmed by 7 bases and 5 bases, with 15 bases remaining between them. CDR1 is MNHEY and CDR2 is SVGAGI in the germline V gene. CDR3 sequence: CASTIQASDEQYF. In nucleotides, the CDR3 is TGTGCCAGCACGATCCAGGCCTCAGACGAGCAGTACTTC.

This chain connects TRBV6-5 to TRBJ2-7, with a tentative D call TRBD1 (6 bases). The CDR3 loop spans 14 amino acids. V was trimmed by 2 bases and J by 2 bases, leaving 10 bases between them. Per the germline V gene, CDR1 is MNHEY and CDR2 is SVGAGI. The CDR3 nucleotides read TGTGCCAGCAGTTACGATCCAGGGGCCTACGAGCAGTACTTC. It is translated as CASSYDPGAYEQYF.

The chain has TRBV2 and TRBJ2-7; weak D call: TRBD2 (6 bases). CDR1 is SNHLY, CDR2 FYNNEI, per germline. V was clipped by 6 bases and J by 5 bases, with 17 bases between them. CDR3 length: 14 residues. CDR3 sequence reads: CASRPGATFNEQYF. Written as DNA, the CDR3 is TGTGCCAGCAGACCGGGAGCTACGTTCAACGAGCAGTACTTC. Combining the CDR3 with reference TRBV2 and TRBJ2-7 gives the whole variable domain EPEVTQTPSHQVTQMGQEVILRCVPISNHLYFYWYRQILGQKVEFLVSFYNNEISEKSEIFDDQFSVERPDGSNFTLKIRSTKLEDSAMYFCASRPGATFNEQYFGPGTRLTVT.

The chain joins TRBV3-1 (or the pseudogene TRBV3-2) to TRBJ1-4; D may be TRBD1 (5 bases). This CDR3 contains 15 residues. From germline, CDR1 is LGHDT and CDR2 YNNKEL (reference sequence). Trimming pared 2 bases from V and 4 bases from J, leaving 11 bases between. CDR3: CASSQLGGYNEKLFF. The CDR3 DNA reads as TGTGCCAGCAGCCAATTGGGGGGGTATAATGAAAAACTGTTTTTT.

The genes are TRBV19 and TRBJ2-1, with D unclear. V was shortened by 3 bases and J by 9 bases, with 9 bases between the two germline ends. Germline V gene sequence: CDR1 LNHDA, CDR2 SQIVND (reference sequence). The CDR3 runs to 12 residues. CDR3 residues: CASSIPYGEQFF. In nucleotides, the CDR3 is TGTGCCAGTAGTATCCCATACGGTGAGCAGTTCTTC.

The chain employs TRBV5-1 and TRBJ1-1; weak D call: TRBD1 (5 bases). Looked up from germline, CDR1 is SGHRS and CDR2 is YFSETQ. The CDR3 extends over 16 amino acids. The germline V and J ends were trimmed by 6 bases and 1 base, with 19 bases remaining between them. Here the CDR3 DNA reads TGCGCCAGCATAACACGCCCTGGCGGACAGAACACTGAAGCTTTCTTT. Protein: CASITRPGGQNTEAFF. Using reference TRBV5-1 and TRBJ1-1 for the parts outside the CDR3, the full variable domain is KAGVTQTPRYLIKTRGQQVTLSCSPISGHRSVSWYQQTPGQGLQFLFEYFSETQRNKGNFPGRFSGRQFSNSRSEMNVSTLELGDSALYLCASITRPGGQNTEAFFGQGTRLTVV.

This clone was seen a few times. This chain links TRBV12-3 or TRBV12-4 with TRBJ1-2; 8 bases align to TRBD1. CDR3 length: 13 residues. J was trimmed by 2 bases and V by 5 bases; bases with no gene match: 1. This CDR3 reads CASSGTGNYGYTF. CDR3 DNA: TGTGCCAGCAGTGGGACAGGCAACTATGGCTACACCTTC.

V usage is TRBV19 and J usage is TRBJ1-4; 7 bases map to TRBD1. Germline trimming cut 7 bases from V and 8 bases from J; bases unmatched to any gene: 4. The CDR3 has 12 amino acids. Germline-derived CDR1 and CDR2 are LNHDA and SQIVND (reference sequence). The CDR3 region is CASTEGAEKLFF. The CDR3 DNA reads as TGTGCCAGTACTGAGGGGGCGGAAAAACTGTTTTTT. Looking up the rest from reference TRBV19 and TRBJ1-4 gives the full variable domain: DGGITQSPKYLFRKEGQNVTLSCEQNLNHDAMYWYRQDPGQGLRLIYYSQIVNDFQKGDIAEGYSVSREKKESFPLTVTSAQKNPTAFYLCASTEGAEKLFFGSGTQLSVL.

The rearrangement links TRBV5-5 to TRBJ1-2; 8 positions agree with TRBD1. The trim removed 5 bases at V and 7 bases at J, leaving 7 bases unmatched. The CDR3 spans 13 residues. Germline assignment: CDR1 SGHKS and CDR2 YYEKEE (reference sequence). CDR3 sequence reads: CASSFPGQVGYTF. CDR3 DNA: TGTGCCAGCAGTTTTCCGGGACAGGTTGGCTACACCTTC. Based on the CDR3 plus reference TRBV5-5 and TRBJ1-2, the full variable domain is DAGVTQSPTHLIKTRGQQVTLRCSPISGHKSVSWYQQVLGQGPQFIFQYYEKEERGRGNFPDRFSARQFPNYSSELNVNALLLGDSALYLCASSFPGQVGYTFGSGTRLTVV.

The V gene is TRBV18, the J gene TRBJ2-5, with 7 nucleotides matching TRBD2. Germline V gene lookup returns CDR1 KGHSH and CDR2 LQKENI. The CDR3 runs to 15 residues. V dropped 5 bases and J dropped 4; count of bases not matched to a gene: 10. CDR3 nucleotide sequence: TGTGCCAGCTCATACTCGGCGGGAGCAGGAGAGACCCAGTACTTC. As protein: CASSYSAGAGETQYF.

The V gene is TRBV5-1, the J gene TRBJ2-1, with 10 positions matching TRBD2. The germline CDR1 and CDR2 sequences are SGHRS and YFSETQ. V lost 2 bases and J lost 8; bases outside the gene matches: 7. The CDR3 loop spans 15 amino acids. CDR3 DNA: TGCGCCAGCAGCTTTTTGGCTAGCGGGAGTTATGAGCAGTTCTTC. Translating it yields CASSFLASGSYEQFF. Using reference TRBV5-1 and TRBJ2-1 for the parts outside the CDR3, the full variable domain is KAGVTQTPRYLIKTRGQQVTLSCSPISGHRSVSWYQQTPGQGLQFLFEYFSETQRNKGNFPGRFSGRQFSNSRSEMNVSTLELGDSALYLCASSFLASGSYEQFFGPGTRLTVL.

V and J are TRBV30 and TRBJ1-1, with 9 bases identical to TRBD1. The CDR3 is made up of 14 amino acids. Germline CDR1 GTSNPN, CDR2 SVGIG (reference sequence). The junction had 3 bases not matched to a gene; V was cut back by 1 base and J by 3 bases. The CDR3 here is CAWSGGQGYTEAFF. CDR3 nucleotide sequence: TGTGCCTGGAGTGGGGGACAGGGCTACACTGAAGCTTTCTTT.

This chain links TRBV4-1 with TRBJ2-1; 7 bases are shared with TRBD2. Germline V gene lookup returns CDR1 MGHRA and CDR2 YSYEKL. This CDR3 is built from 16 residues. After removal of 4 bases from V and 4 bases from J, the junction contained 10 bases not matched to a gene. The CDR3 protein is CASSLNLAAPYNEQFF. The CDR3 region has the DNA TGCGCCAGCAGCCTGAACCTAGCGGCCCCATACAATGAGCAGTTCTTC.

The rearrangement links TRBV7-3 to TRBJ2-7, with TRBD1 matching over 9 bases. Germline V lookup: CDR1 SGHTA, CDR2 FQGTGA. The CDR3 loop spans 15 amino acids. V dropped 0 bases and J dropped 5; count of bases not matched to a gene: 5. CDR3 region: CASSLTRQGDHEQYF. The DNA of the CDR3 is TGTGCCAGCAGCTTAACAAGACAGGGGGACCACGAGCAGTACTTC.